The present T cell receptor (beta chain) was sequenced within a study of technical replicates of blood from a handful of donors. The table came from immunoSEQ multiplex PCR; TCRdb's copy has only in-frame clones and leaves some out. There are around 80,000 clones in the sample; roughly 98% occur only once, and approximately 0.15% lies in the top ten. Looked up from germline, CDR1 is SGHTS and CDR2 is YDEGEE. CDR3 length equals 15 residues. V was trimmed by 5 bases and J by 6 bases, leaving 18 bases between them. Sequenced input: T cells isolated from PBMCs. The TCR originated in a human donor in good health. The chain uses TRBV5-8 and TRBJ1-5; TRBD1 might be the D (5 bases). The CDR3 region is CASRYRQGRIQPQHF. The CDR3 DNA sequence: TGTGCCAGCAGGTACCGGCAGGGCCGGATTCAGCCCCAGCATTTT.